Below, 18 T cell receptor beta chains from the same sample are listed, as sequenced in a study of OX40 agonist ivuxolimab in advanced cancers. Measured with immunoSEQ multiplex PCR; TCRdb has only the in-frame clones, and not every one. The repertoire holds fewer than 50,000 clones, with around 90% as singletons. The sequenced sample was CD4+ or CD8+ T cells sorted from blood, obtained in a trial of the OX40 agonist ivuxolimab. Source of these receptors: an adult with an advanced solid tumor such as melanoma, head and neck, liver or kidney cancer.

The V gene is TRBV7-9, the J gene TRBJ2-3; maybe TRBD2 (6 bases). V gave up 1 base and J gave up 5 bases, with 13 bases separating them. The CDR3 sequence is 15 residues long. Per germline, CDR1 SEHNR and CDR2 FQNEAQ (reference sequence). DNA of the CDR3: TGTGCCAGCAGCTTAGTTGGCGGGACGGTAGATACGCAGTATTTT. Protein sequence: CASSLVGGTVDTQYF.

This chain uses TRBV7-9 with TRBJ2-7, with a weak D call TRBD1 (6 bases). Germline V gene data show CDR1 as SEHNR and CDR2 as FQNEAQ (reference sequence). Deletions cut 7 bases from V and 4 bases from J, with 14 bases between. The CDR3 extends over 13 amino acids. The CDR3 bases are TGTGCCAGCACCACAGGGAACATGTACGAGCAGTACTTC. It specifies CASTTGNMYEQYF.

The chain recombines TRBV7-9 with TRBJ2-3, with D uncertain. Germline values: CDR1 SEHNR, CDR2 FQNEAQ (reference sequence). Trimming pared 5 bases from V and 5 bases from J, leaving 5 bases between. The CDR3 is 11 amino acids. DNA of the CDR3: TGTGCCAGCAGCGCCGGAGATACGCAGTATTTT. It codes for CASSAGDTQYF.

V gene TRBV28 combines with J gene TRBJ2-5, with D perhaps assigned TRBD1 or TRBD2 (5 bases each). The CDR3 is 12 amino acids. Between the trimmed V and J ends, which lost 11 bases and 5 bases, there was a span of 15 bases. Germline V gives CDR1 MDHEN, CDR2 SYDVKM. CDR3 coding DNA: TGTGCCCCGGCCAGAGGGGTGGAGACCCAGTACTTC. Residues: CAPARGVETQYF.

This chain joins TRBV28 and TRBJ2-5; 8 bases fit TRBD2. The length of the CDR3 is 15 residues. CDR1 and CDR2 (germline): MDHEN, SYDVKM. V lost 4 bases, J lost 5 bases, and 9 bases stayed unmatched. CDR3 amino acids: CASSWGGRSVETQYF. For the CDR3, the DNA is TGTGCCAGCAGTTGGGGCGGGAGGTCGGTGGAGACCCAGTACTTC.

This sequence joins TRBV28 and TRBJ2-7; a possible D gene is TRBD1 (7 bases). The CDR3 spans 14 residues. Trimming shortened V by 4 bases and J by 2 bases, and 12 bases separated the two germline ends. Looked up from germline, CDR1 is MDHEN and CDR2 is SYDVKM. CDR3 bases: TGTGCCAGCAGTTGGAGGGGGCCGACCTACGAGCAGTACTTC. It translates to CASSWRGPTYEQYF. The whole variable domain, filled in from reference TRBV28 and TRBJ2-7, reads DVKVTQSSRYLVKRTGEKVFLECVQDMDHENMFWYRQDPGLGLRLIYFSYDVKMKEKGDIPEGYSVSREKKERFSLILESASTNQTSMYLCASSWRGPTYEQYFGPGTRLTVT.

This clone was counted a single time. The V call is TRBV11-1, the J call TRBJ2-7, with D tentatively TRBD1 or TRBD2 (6 bases each). Trimming removed 10 bases from V and 3 bases from J, with 28 bases in between. The CDR3 runs to 17 residues. The V gene's germline CDR1 is SGHAT and CDR2 FQDESV (reference sequence). The CDR3 region is CATSMNLRGTDLYEQYF. CDR3 bases: TGTGCCACCTCAATGAACCTTAGGGGGACTGATCTCTACGAGCAGTACTTC.

The rearrangement joins TRBV27 to TRBJ1-1; D is unclear. The CDR3 has 13 amino acids. V gave up 5 bases and J gave up 0 bases, with 7 bases separating them. Germline CDR1 and CDR2: MNHEY and SMNVEV (reference sequence). The CDR3 nucleotides are TGTGCCAGCAGTGATCTGGTGAACACTGAAGCTTTCTTT. Translated: CASSDLVNTEAFF.

The chain is built from TRBV25-1 and TRBJ1-2; D gene ambiguous. V dropped 1 base and J dropped 5 bases, with 8 bases sitting between them. The CDR3 loop spans 13 amino acids. Germline values: CDR1 MGHDK, CDR2 SYGVNS. In nucleotides, the CDR3 is TGTGCCAGCAGTGAATCCCTCTTATATGGCTACACCTTC. This translates into CASSESLLYGYTF.

The V call is TRBV7-9, the J call TRBJ2-7, with 13 bases that match TRBD2. Trimming removed 2 bases from V and 5 bases from J; junction bases left unmatched: 0. Germline loops: CDR1 SEHNR, CDR2 FQNEAQ (reference sequence). This CDR3 region has 14 residues. The CDR3 DNA is TGTGCCAGCAGCTTAACTAGCGGGAGGGACGAGCAGTACTTC. Protein: CASSLTSGRDEQYF.

The chain uses TRBV4-1 and TRBJ2-1; D gene unclear. CDR3 size: 13 residues. Trimming took off 2 bases at V and 4 bases at J, with 6 bases between the two ends. Germline V gene data show CDR1 as MGHRA and CDR2 as YSYEKL. The CDR3 bases are TGCGCCAGCAGCCAATTAGGGTACAATGAGCAGTTCTTC. The encoded protein is CASSQLGYNEQFF.

The V gene is TRBV15, the J gene TRBJ1-6; D is ambiguous. Trimming left V 1 base short and J 4 bases short, with 2 bases between. Germline CDR1 LNHNV, CDR2 YYDKDF (reference sequence). The CDR3 is made up of 13 amino acids. CDR3 protein: CATSRGYNSPLHF. CDR3 nucleotides: TGTGCCACCAGCAGAGGGTATAATTCACCCCTCCACTTT. The entire variable domain, with the rest obtained from reference TRBV15 and TRBJ1-6, is as follows: DAMVIQNPRYQVTQFGKPVTLSCSQTLNHNVMYWYQQKSSQAPKLLFHYYDKDFNNEADTPDNFQSRRPNTSFCFLDIRSPGLGDTAMYLCATSRGYNSPLHFGNGTRLTVT.

In this sample, this clone turned up once. The chain couples TRBV27 to TRBJ2-5, with D perhaps assigned TRBD1 or TRBD2 (5 bases each). V lost 2 bases to trimming and J lost 3 bases, with 19 bases between them. CDR1 and CDR2 from the germline V gene are MNHEY and SMNVEV (reference sequence). This CDR3 is 17 amino acids long. CDR3 sequence: CASSLAPDEGKEETQYF. The CDR3 nucleotides read TGTGCCAGCAGTTTAGCGCCGGACGAGGGGAAAGAAGAGACCCAGTACTTC.

The chain combines TRBV7-2 with TRBJ1-1; D call uncertain. The germline gives CDR1 SGHTA, CDR2 FQGNSA. V was clipped by 2 bases and J by 6 bases, with 7 bases between them. This CDR3 is built from 12 residues. The CDR3 region is CASSLRVSEAFF. The CDR3 DNA sequence: TGTGCCAGCAGCTTACGAGTCTCTGAAGCTTTCTTT.

The gene calls are TRBV7-8 and TRBJ2-7, with D maybe TRBD2 (6 bases). Trimming removed 5 bases from V and 0 bases from J, with 20 bases in between. The CDR3 spans 17 residues. Germline V lookup: CDR1 SGHVS, CDR2 FQNEAQ. Written as DNA, the CDR3 is TGTGCCAGCAGCATCTTTTCCCCGGGACTGATCTCCTACGAGCAGTACTTC. The encoded protein is CASSIFSPGLISYEQYF. Filled out from reference TRBV7-8 and TRBJ2-7, the complete variable domain reads GAGVSQSPRYKVAKRGQDVALRCDPISGHVSLFWYQQALGQGPEFLTYFQNEAQLDKSGLPSDRFFAERPEGSVSTLKIQRTQQEDSAVYLCASSIFSPGLISYEQYFGPGTRLTVT.

The CDR3 DNA follows: TGTGCCAGCAGTGATTGGACAGGGGAGCCCTATGGCTACACCTTC. This gives the protein CASSDWTGEPYGYTF. The rearrangement uses TRBV6-1 and TRBJ1-2; 9 bases agree with TRBD1. The CDR3 extends over 15 amino acids. With V trimmed by 3 bases and J by 4 bases, 6 bases remained unmatched. Germline V CDR1 and CDR2: MNHNS, SASEGT.

CDR3 in amino acids: CASSHELAGANEQYF. The CDR3 bases are TGTGCCAGCAGCCACGAACTAGCGGGAGCCAACGAGCAGTACTTC. The V call is TRBV14, the J call TRBJ2-7; the match to TRBD2 covers 11 bases. The CDR3 contains 15 residues. V lost 3 bases and J lost 5; bases outside the gene matches: 6. Germline CDR1 reads SGHDN; CDR2 reads FVKESK.

V usage is TRBV11-2 and J usage is TRBJ2-7; 8 bases fit TRBD2. The CDR3 covers 14 residues. Trimming cost V 4 bases and J 0 bases; bases outside gene matches: 2. The germline V gene encodes CDR1 SGHAT and CDR2 FQNNGV. CDR3 residues: CASSSGGSSYEQYF. CDR3 coding DNA: TGTGCCAGCAGCTCGGGAGGGTCCTCCTACGAGCAGTACTTC. Drawing the rest from reference TRBV11-2 and TRBJ2-7, the complete variable domain is EAGVAQSPRYKIIEKRQSVAFWCNPISGHATLYWYQQILGQGPKLLIQFQNNGVVDDSQLPKDRFSAERLKGVDSTLKIQPAKLEDSAVYLCASSSGGSSYEQYFGPGTRLTVT.